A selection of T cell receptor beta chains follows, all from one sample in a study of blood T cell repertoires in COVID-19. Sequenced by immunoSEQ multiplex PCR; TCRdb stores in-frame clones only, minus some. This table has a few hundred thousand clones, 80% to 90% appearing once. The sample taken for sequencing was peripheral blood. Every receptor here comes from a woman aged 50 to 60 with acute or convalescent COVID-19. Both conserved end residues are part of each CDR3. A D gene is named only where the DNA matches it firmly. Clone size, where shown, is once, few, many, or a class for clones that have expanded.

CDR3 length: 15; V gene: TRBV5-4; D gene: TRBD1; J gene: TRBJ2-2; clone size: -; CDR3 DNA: TGTGCCAGCAGCTTGGGGGGCAGGGGGCTGAGGGAGCTGTTTTTT; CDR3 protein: CASSLGGRGLRELFF
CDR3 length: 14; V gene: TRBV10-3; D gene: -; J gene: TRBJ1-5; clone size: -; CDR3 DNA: TGTGCCATCAGTCGAAACGAGGGGGATCAGCCCCAGCATTTT; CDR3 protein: CAISRNEGDQPQHF
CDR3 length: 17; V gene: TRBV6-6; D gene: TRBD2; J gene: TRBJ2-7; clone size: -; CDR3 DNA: TGTGCCAGCAGTCGAGCGGGGGGCCTTCCAACCTCCTACGAGCAGTACTTC; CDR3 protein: CASSRAGGLPTSYEQYF
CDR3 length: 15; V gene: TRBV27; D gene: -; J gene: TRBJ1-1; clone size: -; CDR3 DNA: TGTGCCAGCAGTTTACGGGTCAGGGGTGACACTGAAGCTTTCTTT; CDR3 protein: CASSLRVRGDTEAFF
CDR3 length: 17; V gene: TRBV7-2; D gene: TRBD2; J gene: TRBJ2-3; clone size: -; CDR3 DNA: TGTGCCAGCAGCCCAGGACTAGCGGTCGCATACACAGATACGCAGTATTTT; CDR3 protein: CASSPGLAVAYTDTQYF
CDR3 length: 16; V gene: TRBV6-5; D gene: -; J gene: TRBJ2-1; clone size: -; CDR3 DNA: TGTGCCAGCAGTTCCACGGACAGCTTCCCCTACAATGAGCAGTTCTTC; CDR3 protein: CASSSTDSFPYNEQFF
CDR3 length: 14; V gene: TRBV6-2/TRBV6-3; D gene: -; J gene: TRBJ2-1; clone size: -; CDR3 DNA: TGTGCCAGCAGCAAGTGGGCCAGGGACAATGAGCAGTTCTTC; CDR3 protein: CASSKWARDNEQFF
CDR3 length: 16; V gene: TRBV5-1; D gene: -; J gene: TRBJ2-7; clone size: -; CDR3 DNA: TGCGCCAGCAGCTTGGGCGGAGGGTCGGGCGGAGACGAGCAGTACTTC; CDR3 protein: CASSLGGGSGGDEQYF
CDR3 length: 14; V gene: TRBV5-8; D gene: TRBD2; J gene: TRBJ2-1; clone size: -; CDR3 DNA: TGTGCCAGCAGCACGAGACTAGCGGGAAATGAGCAGTTCTTC; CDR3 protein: CASSTRLAGNEQFF
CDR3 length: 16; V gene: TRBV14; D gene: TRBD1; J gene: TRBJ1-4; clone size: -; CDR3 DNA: TGTGCCAGCAGCCAAGAGGACAGGGGGCGACGAGAAAAACTGTTTTTT; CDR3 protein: CASSQEDRGRREKLFF
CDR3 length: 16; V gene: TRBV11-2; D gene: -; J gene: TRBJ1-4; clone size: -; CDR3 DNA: TGTGCCAGCAGATCCGAGTTAAGCCCAACTAATGAAAAACTGTTTTTT; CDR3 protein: CASRSELSPTNEKLFF
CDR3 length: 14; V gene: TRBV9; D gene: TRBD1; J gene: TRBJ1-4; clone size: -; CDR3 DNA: TGTGCCAGCAGCGAGGGACAGGGTAATGAAAAACTGTTTTTT; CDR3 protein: CASSEGQGNEKLFF
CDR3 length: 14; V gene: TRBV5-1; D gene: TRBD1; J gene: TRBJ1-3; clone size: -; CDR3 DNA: TGCGCCAGCAGCCCGACAGGGAGCGGAAACACCATATATTTT; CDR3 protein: CASSPTGSGNTIYF
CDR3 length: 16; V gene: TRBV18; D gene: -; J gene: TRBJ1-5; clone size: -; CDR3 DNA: TGTGCCAGCTCACATAACAGGGAAGGTAGCAATCAGCCCCAGCATTTT; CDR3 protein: CASSHNREGSNQPQHF
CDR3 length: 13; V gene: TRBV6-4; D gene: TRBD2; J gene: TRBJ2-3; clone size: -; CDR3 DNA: TGTGCCAGCAGTCCGGGGGGGGGTGATACGCAGTATTTT; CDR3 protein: CASSPGGGDTQYF
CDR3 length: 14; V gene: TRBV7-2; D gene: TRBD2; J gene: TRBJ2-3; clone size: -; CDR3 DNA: TGTGCCAGCAGCTTCGAGCGGGGGCCAGATACGCAGTATTTT; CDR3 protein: CASSFERGPDTQYF
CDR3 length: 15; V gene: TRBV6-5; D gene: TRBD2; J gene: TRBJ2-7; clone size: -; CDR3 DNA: TGTGCCAGCAGCCCGACTAGCGGGGGGGTCTACGAGCAGTACTTC; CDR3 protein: CASSPTSGGVYEQYF
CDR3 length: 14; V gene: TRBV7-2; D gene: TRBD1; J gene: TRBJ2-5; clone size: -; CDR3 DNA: TGTGCCAGCAGCTACAACAGGGGCGAGGAGACCCAGTACTTC; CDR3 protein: CASSYNRGEETQYF
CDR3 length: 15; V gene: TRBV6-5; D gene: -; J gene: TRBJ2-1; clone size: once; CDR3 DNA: TGTGCCAGCAGTCAGACAGGTAGCTCCTACAATGAGCAGTTCTTC; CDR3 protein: CASSQTGSSYNEQFF
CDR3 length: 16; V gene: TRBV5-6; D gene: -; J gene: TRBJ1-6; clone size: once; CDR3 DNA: TGTGCCAGCAGCTTATATCAGATCTCCTATAATTCACCCCTCCACTTT; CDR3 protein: CASSLYQISYNSPLHF
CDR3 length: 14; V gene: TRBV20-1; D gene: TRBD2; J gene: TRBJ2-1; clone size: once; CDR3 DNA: TGCAGTGCTAGTAAAACTAGCGGGGGAAATGAGCAGTTCTTC; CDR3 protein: CSASKTSGGNEQFF
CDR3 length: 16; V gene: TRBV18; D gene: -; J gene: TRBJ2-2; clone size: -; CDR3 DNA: TGTGCCAGCTTTACCACGGTAGCGGTTAACACCGGGGAGCTGTTTTTT; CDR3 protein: CASFTTVAVNTGELFF
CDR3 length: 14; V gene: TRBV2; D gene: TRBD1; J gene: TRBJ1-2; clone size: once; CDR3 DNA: TGTGCCAGCACCTTACAGGGGTCACCCTATGGCTACACCTTC; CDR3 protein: CASTLQGSPYGYTF